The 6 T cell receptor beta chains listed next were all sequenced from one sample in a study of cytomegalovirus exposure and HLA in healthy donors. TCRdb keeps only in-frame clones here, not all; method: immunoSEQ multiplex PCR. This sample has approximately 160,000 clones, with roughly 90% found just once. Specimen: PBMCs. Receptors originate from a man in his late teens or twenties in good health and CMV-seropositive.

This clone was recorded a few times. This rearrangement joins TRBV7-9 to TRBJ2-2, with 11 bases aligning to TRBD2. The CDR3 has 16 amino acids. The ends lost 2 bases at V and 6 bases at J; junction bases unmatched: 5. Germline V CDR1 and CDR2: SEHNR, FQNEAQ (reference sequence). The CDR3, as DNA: TGTGCCAGCAGCTTACCGACTAGCGGGAAACCCGGGGAGCTGTTTTTT. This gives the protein CASSLPTSGKPGELFF.

The CDR3: CASSQAPPGLAGGYNEQFF. CDR3 sequence (DNA): TGCGCCAGCAGCCAAGCTCCACCGGGACTAGCGGGAGGGTACAATGAGCAGTTCTTC. V and J are TRBV4-1 and TRBJ2-1; the match to TRBD2 covers 16 bases. Germline trimming cut 1 base from V and 4 bases from J; bases unmatched to any gene: 7. This CDR3 has 19 amino acids. From germline, CDR1 is MGHRA and CDR2 YSYEKL.

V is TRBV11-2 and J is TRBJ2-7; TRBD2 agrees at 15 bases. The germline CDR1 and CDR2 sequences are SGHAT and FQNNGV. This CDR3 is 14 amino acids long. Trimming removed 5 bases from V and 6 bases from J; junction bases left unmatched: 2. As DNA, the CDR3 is TGTGCCAGCAGCGGACTAGCGGGAGGGCGCGAGCAGTACTTC. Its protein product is CASSGLAGGREQYF.

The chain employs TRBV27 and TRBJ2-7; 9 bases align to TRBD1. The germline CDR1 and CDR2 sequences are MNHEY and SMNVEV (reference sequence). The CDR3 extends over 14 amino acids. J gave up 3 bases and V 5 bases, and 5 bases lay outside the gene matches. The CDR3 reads CASSQQGAGYEQYF. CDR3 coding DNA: TGTGCCAGCAGTCAACAGGGGGCAGGCTACGAGCAGTACTTC.

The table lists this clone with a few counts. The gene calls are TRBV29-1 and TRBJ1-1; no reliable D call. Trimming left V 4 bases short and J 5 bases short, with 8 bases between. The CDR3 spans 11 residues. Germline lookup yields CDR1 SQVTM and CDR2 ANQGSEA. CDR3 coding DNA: TGCAGCGTTGCGAGGGCTACTGAAGCTTTCTTT. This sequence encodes CSVARATEAFF.

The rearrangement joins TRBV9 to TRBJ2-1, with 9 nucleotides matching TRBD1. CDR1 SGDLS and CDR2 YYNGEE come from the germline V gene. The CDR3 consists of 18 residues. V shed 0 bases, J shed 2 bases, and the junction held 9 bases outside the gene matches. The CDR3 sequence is CASSVGGWGQGTYNEQFF. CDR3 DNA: TGTGCCAGCAGCGTAGGTGGGTGGGGACAGGGAACCTACAATGAGCAGTTCTTC.